The next 25 T cell receptor beta chains were all read from a single sample in a study of shared clonotypes between healthy human individuals. Sequencing used immunoSEQ multiplex PCR; TCRdb keeps in-frame clones, though not all of them. The data hold about 2.3 million clones, with roughly 90% observed a single time. Sequences were obtained from naive CD4+ T cells from PBMCs. Stated subset: CD45RA+ positively selected. These receptors came from a man younger than 35 in good health. Some clones in this sample may be carry-over from other donors' samples.

This chain uses TRBV9 with TRBJ1-2, with D uncertain. CDR1 is SGDLS and CDR2 is YYNGEE in the germline V gene. The CDR3 has 15 amino acids. Between the trimmed V and J ends, which lost 0 bases and 4 bases, there was a span of 13 bases. CDR3 bases: TGTGCCAGCAGCGTAGCAGGAGGTGCCCTCTATGGCTACACCTTC. Translating it yields CASSVAGGALYGYTF.

V and J are TRBV25-1 and TRBJ2-3, with 10 bases that match TRBD2. J gave up 4 bases and V 6 bases, and 7 bases lay outside the gene matches. Germline lookup yields CDR1 MGHDK and CDR2 SYGVNS. This CDR3 contains 15 residues. CDR3 sequence reads: CASSEAGGRADTQYF. CDR3 nucleotides: TGTGCCAGCAGCGAAGCGGGAGGGCGAGCAGATACGCAGTATTTT.

A remark on this clone: The sample has other DNA sequences that encode this CDR3 too. The chain carries TRBV7-9 and TRBJ1-5; TRBD1 matches at 8 bases. The CDR3 runs 15 residues. The germline gives CDR1 SEHNR, CDR2 FQNEAQ (reference sequence). V shed 4 bases, J shed 0 bases, and the junction held 2 bases outside the gene matches. The CDR3 coding sequence is TGTGCCAGCAGCTCGGACAGGGATAGCAATCAGCCCCAGCATTTT. This codes for CASSSDRDSNQPQHF.

In its sample, this clone was seen once. The chain recombines TRBV4-1 with TRBJ2-3; 8 nucleotides line up with TRBD2. Germline V lookup: CDR1 MGHRA, CDR2 YSYEKL. The V segment lost 0 bases and the J segment 6 bases; nucleotides outside the gene matches: 26. CDR3 length equals 22 residues. CDR3 amino acids: CASSQERRRGGLLIRGRDTQYF. The CDR3 DNA follows: TGCGCCAGCAGCCAAGAACGCCGTCGGGGGGGCCTATTAATCCGTGGTAGGGATACGCAGTATTTT.

The chain links TRBV14 to TRBJ1-2; D may be TRBD1 (6 bases). The CDR3 has 15 amino acids. V lost 1 base, J lost 8 bases, and 17 bases lay in between. Germline V gives CDR1 SGHDN, CDR2 FVKESK. CDR3 bases: TGTGCCAGCAGCCAAGGGGACACGGGAACGAGGGGCTACACCTTC. Its translation is CASSQGDTGTRGYTF.

The chain couples TRBV28 to TRBJ2-6; unclear D gene. In germline, CDR1 is MDHEN, CDR2 SYDVKM. The CDR3 is 16 residues long. V lost 2 bases, J lost 0 bases, and 8 bases lay in between. CDR3 nucleotides: TGTGCCAGCAGTTTACTAGACGGCTCTGGGGCCAACGTCCTGACTTTC. This sequence encodes CASSLLDGSGANVLTF.

The V call is TRBV19, the J call TRBJ2-7, with 7 nucleotides matching TRBD1. The CDR3 covers 16 residues. Germline CDR1 is LNHDA and CDR2 is SQIVND (reference sequence). The J segment lost 3 bases and the V segment lost 3 bases, leaving 11 bases of the junction unmatched. In nucleotides, the CDR3 is TGTGCCAGTAGTATTCTGCACGGGACAGAGATCTACGAGCAGTACTTC. Protein product: CASSILHGTEIYEQYF.

The chain uses TRBV7-2 and TRBJ2-3, with D uncertain. This CDR3 has 12 amino acids. The germline V and J ends were trimmed by 5 bases and 8 bases, with 11 bases remaining between them. Germline V CDR1 and CDR2: SGHTA, FQGNSA. CDR3 nucleotide sequence: TGTGCCAGCAGCCCCCCCCCGGGTACGCAGTATTTT. Translating it yields CASSPPPGTQYF.

On this clone itself: Other DNA sequences within the sample encode an identical CDR3. The chain recombines TRBV5-1 with TRBJ2-3; D possibly matches TRBD1 or TRBD2 (5 bases each). This CDR3 contains 15 residues. Germline V CDR1 and CDR2: SGHRS, YFSETQ. V shed 0 bases and J shed 2 bases, with 10 bases lying between them. This CDR3 reads CASSLEVGVTDTQYF. CDR3 DNA sequence: TGCGCCAGCAGCTTGGAAGTGGGGGTCACAGATACGCAGTATTTT.

As concerns this clone: One end of the junction fails to match germline, which may point to a read error. The chain carries TRBV18 and TRBJ1-5; the match to TRBD1 covers 8 bases. Germline CDR1 and CDR2: KGHSH and LQKENI. This CDR3 region has 16 residues. The chain's CDR3 is CANSPATGDSNQPQHF. The CDR3 DNA is TGTGCCAACTCACCCGCGACAGGGGATAGCAATCAGCCCCAGCATTTT.

Comments on this clone: Other DNA sequences within the sample encode an identical CDR3. The CDR3 nucleotides read TGTGCCAGCAGCTTGAGAGGGGGTAATTACAATGAGCAGTTCTTC. It translates to CASSLRGGNYNEQFF. V and J are TRBV5-8 and TRBJ2-1; a weak D match, TRBD1 (6 bases). Trimming left V 1 base short and J 4 bases short, with 12 bases between. CDR1 is SGHTS and CDR2 is YDEGEE in the germline V gene. CDR3 length: 15 amino acids.

This clone has a single count. The V call is TRBV7-2, the J call TRBJ1-1; no reliable D call. Germline CDR1 is SGHTA and CDR2 is FQGNSA. Trimming cost V 1 base and J 1 base, with 13 bases left between them. The CDR3 has 16 amino acids. CDR3 protein: CASSLGIVDGNTEAFF. CDR3 in DNA: TGTGCCAGCAGCTTAGGCATAGTGGACGGGAACACTGAAGCTTTCTTT. The full variable domain, rest sourced from reference TRBV7-2 and TRBJ1-1, is GAGVSQSPSNKVTEKGKDVELRCDPISGHTALYWYRQSLGQGLEFLIYFQGNSAPDKSGLPSDRFSAERTGGSVSTLTIQRTQQEDSAVYLCASSLGIVDGNTEAFFGQGTRLTVV.

The chain joins TRBV7-3 to TRBJ2-1, with D tentatively TRBD1 (7 bases). The V gene's germline CDR1 is SGHTA and CDR2 FQGTGA. The CDR3 is 15 residues long. V was shortened by 5 bases and J by 0 bases, with 11 bases between the two germline ends. The CDR3 sequence is CASSGGDSSYNEQFF. CDR3 nucleotides: TGTGCCAGCAGCGGAGGGGACAGCTCCTACAATGAGCAGTTCTTC.

V and J are TRBV29-1 and TRBJ2-3; 8 nucleotides line up with TRBD1. In germline, CDR1 is SQVTM, CDR2 ANQGSEA. The CDR3 has 13 residues. Trimming took 3 bases from V and 4 from J; bases not matched to a gene: 3. The CDR3 DNA sequence: TGCAGCGTTGAGGAACAGGGGGCAGATACGCAGTATTTT. It is translated as CSVEEQGADTQYF.

The chain is built from TRBV6-5 and TRBJ1-2; no reliable D call. Trimming stripped 0 bases from V and 9 bases from J, with 11 bases between. The CDR3 is 13 residues long. In germline, CDR1 is MNHEY, CDR2 SVGAGI. CDR3 amino acids: CASSYSPAGSYTF. CDR3 bases: TGTGCCAGCAGTTACTCACCGGCGGGGAGCTACACCTTC.

The chain uses TRBV7-8 and TRBJ1-5; D is possibly TRBD1 (5 bases). V lost 4 bases and J lost 7, with 17 bases in between. There are 15 residues in the CDR3. Looked up from germline, CDR1 is SGHVS and CDR2 is FQNEAQ. The CDR3 DNA follows: TGTGCCAGCAGCTGGGCCAGGGACGGCCCGCAGCCCCAGCATTTT. Translated: CASSWARDGPQPQHF.

V is TRBV18 and J is TRBJ2-7, with a tentative D call TRBD1 (5 bases). The CDR3 runs to 18 residues. V was pared by 6 bases and J by 2 bases, with 26 bases between. Germline loops: CDR1 KGHSH, CDR2 LQKENI. CDR3 amino acids: CASSQVVGAGSIPYEQYF. For the CDR3, the DNA is TGTGCCAGCTCCCAAGTGGTTGGGGCCGGATCTATACCCTACGAGCAGTACTTC.

The genes are TRBV10-3 and TRBJ2-3, with 7 bases identical to TRBD2. Per the germline V gene, CDR1 is ENHRY and CDR2 is SYGVKD. This CDR3 has 16 amino acids. Losses at the gene ends were 3 bases for V and 4 bases for J; bases not matched to a gene: 10. This CDR3 is CAISDYGGRGADTQYF. CDR3 DNA sequence: TGTGCCATCAGTGACTACGGGGGGAGGGGAGCAGATACGCAGTATTTT.

The chain carries TRBV5-1 and TRBJ2-5; no definite D call. Trimming stripped 0 bases from V and 7 bases from J, with 7 bases between. Germline V gives CDR1 SGHRS, CDR2 YFSETQ. The CDR3 is 12 amino acids. The CDR3 DNA reads TGCGCCAGCAGCTTGGACGTGCGGACCCAGTACTTC. Amino acids: CASSLDVRTQYF.

The rearrangement uses TRBV6-5 and TRBJ1-5; TRBD1 agrees at 11 bases. The germline V gene has CDR1 MNHEY and CDR2 SVGAGI. This CDR3 region has 15 residues. J lost 6 bases, V lost 5 bases, and 6 bases had no gene match. The CDR3 nucleotides are TGTGCCAGCAGTGCGGACAGGGGGCCTACTCAGCCCCAGCATTTT. It is translated as CASSADRGPTQPQHF.

The table lists this clone with a count of one. Here the CDR3 DNA reads TGTGCCAGTAGTCTCCTCGGCGGAAACTTTTCTGGAACCTACGAGCAGTACTTC. This gives the protein CASSLLGGNFSGTYEQYF. This sequence joins TRBV19 and TRBJ2-7, with D uncertain. Germline V gene data show CDR1 as LNHDA and CDR2 as SQIVND (reference sequence). V lost 5 bases and J lost 2, with 25 bases in between. The CDR3 is made up of 18 amino acids.

In the case of this clone: Different DNA sequences within this sample yield the same CDR3. CDR3 protein: CSAVGNEQFF. The DNA of the CDR3 is TGCAGTGCCGTCGGAAATGAGCAGTTCTTC. The V and J genes are TRBV20-1 and TRBJ2-1, with no clear D. Trimming pared 6 bases from V and 7 bases from J, leaving 7 bases between. The CDR3 extends over 10 amino acids. Germline CDR1 and CDR2: DFQATT and SNEGSKA (reference sequence).

J is TRBJ2-3 and V is TRBV18, with D uncertain. CDR3 length equals 15 residues. The germline V gene encodes CDR1 KGHSH and CDR2 LQKENI. V was cut by 6 bases and J by 2 bases, with 15 bases left in between. CDR3 nucleotides: TGTGCCAGCTCCGACTCGGACGGATACACAGATACGCAGTATTTT. Its translation: CASSDSDGYTDTQYF.

CDR3 nucleotide sequence: TGTGCCAGCTCTTTCCGAGGGGGCAGTGCCGAGTCTAATGAAAAACTGTTTTTT. Protein product: CASSFRGGSAESNEKLFF. This chain connects TRBV18 to TRBJ1-4; the match to TRBD1 covers 7 bases. The trim removed 6 bases at V and 3 bases at J, leaving 16 bases unmatched. CDR3 size: 18 residues. CDR1 is KGHSH and CDR2 is LQKENI in the germline V gene. The full variable domain, rest sourced from reference TRBV18 and TRBJ1-4, is NAGVMQNPRHLVRRRGQEARLRCSPMKGHSHVYWYRQLPEEGLKFMVYLQKENIIDESGMPKERFSAEFPKEGPSILRIQQVVRGDSAAYFCASSFRGGSAESNEKLFFGSGTQLSVL.

The chain couples TRBV5-1 to TRBJ1-1, with TRBD1 matching 7 bases. This CDR3 region has 14 residues. The V and J ends lost 2 bases and 4 bases, in that order; junction bases with no gene match: 5. The germline V gene encodes CDR1 SGHRS and CDR2 YFSETQ. The CDR3 DNA reads TGCGCCAGCAGCTTAGACAGGGTGCTCACTGAAGCTTTCTTT. Its translation: CASSLDRVLTEAFF.